A single sample gave rise to the 17 T cell receptor beta chains below, sequenced in a study of cytotoxic CD8 clonotypes in ibrutinib-treated CLL. Profiled with immunoSEQ multiplex PCR; TCRdb holds only in-frame clones, not every one. This sample yields approximately 150,000 clones, of which approximately 80% are seen a single time; around 4.5% belongs to the top ten. The source was PBMCs, collected after 24 months of ibrutinib treatment. These receptors were taken from a human donor with chronic lymphocytic leukemia.

This sequence joins TRBV6-4 and TRBJ1-5; D might be TRBD1 (6 bases). CDR1 and CDR2 from the germline V gene are MRHNA and SNTAGT. The CDR3 has 15 residues. Trimming took 6 bases from V and 6 from J, leaving 18 bases between them. CDR3 region: CASSADGGRGQPQHF. In DNA form, the CDR3 reads TGTGCCAGCAGCGCCGACGGGGGGCGAGGTCAGCCCCAGCATTTT.

The chain has TRBV7-2 and TRBJ1-1; D gene uncertain. The CDR3 is 14 amino acids. Germline loops: CDR1 SGHTA, CDR2 FQGNSA. The V end was cut by 2 bases, the J end by 1 base, with 8 bases between. Here the CDR3 reads CASSLSTSNTEAFF. The CDR3 region has the DNA TGTGCCAGCAGCTTATCCACCTCGAACACTGAAGCTTTCTTT.

This sequence joins TRBV28 and TRBJ1-1, with a possible D match to TRBD1 (5 bases). V gave up 7 bases and J gave up 7 bases, with 16 bases separating them. CDR3 length: 13 residues. From germline, CDR1 is MDHEN and CDR2 SYDVKM. The CDR3 nucleotides are TGTGCCAGCACTCTGGCGGGACGTCGTGAAGCTTTCTTT. It specifies CASTLAGRREAFF.

This clone was seen a few times. CDR3 coding DNA: TGTGCCAGCAGCGTAGGGAGTTACCAAGAGACCCAGTACTTC. Translated, it gives CASSVGSYQETQYF. The J gene is TRBJ2-5, the V gene TRBV9; the D is unclear. Germline loops: CDR1 SGDLS, CDR2 YYNGEE. The CDR3 loop spans 14 amino acids. The V end was cut by 0 bases, the J end by 0 bases, with 6 bases between.

A single count supports this clone. This chain connects TRBV25-1 to TRBJ2-1, with D possibly TRBD2 on 5 matching bases. The CDR3 runs 12 residues. The V end was cut by 4 bases, the J end by 6 bases, with 7 bases between. The V gene's germline CDR1 is MGHDK and CDR2 SYGVNS. CDR3 coding DNA: TGTGCCAGCAGTGTCGGGGTCAATGAGCAGTTCTTC. Protein sequence: CASSVGVNEQFF.

This clone showed up just a few times. CDR3 nucleotides: TGTGCCAGCAGTCGGGGAGGGGACAGGGGTTTCATACAGACCCAGTACTTC. As protein: CASSRGGDRGFIQTQYF. The gene calls are TRBV11-2 and TRBJ2-5; 10 bases match TRBD1. V lost 6 bases and J lost 6; bases outside the gene matches: 16. CDR3 length: 17 amino acids. Germline V CDR1 and CDR2: SGHAT, FQNNGV.

The V call is TRBV5-3, the J call TRBJ1-5, with D hard to call. TRBV5-3 is noted as an ORF with a role that remains uncertain. Trimming took off 0 bases at V and 5 bases at J, with 9 bases between the two ends. There are 14 residues in the CDR3. The chain's CDR3 is CARSLVTMDQPQHF. CDR3 DNA sequence: TGTGCCAGAAGCTTGGTAACAATGGATCAGCCCCAGCATTTT.

The chain carries TRBV6-6 and TRBJ1-1; possible D gene TRBD1, 5 bases. Germline lookup yields CDR1 MNHNY and CDR2 SVGAGI (reference sequence). Trimming took 6 bases from V and 8 from J, leaving 19 bases between them. The CDR3 loop spans 14 amino acids. The DNA for the CDR3 is TGTGCCAGCAGACCCATAGGGACCTTCGGGGAAGCTTTCTTT. Its protein is CASRPIGTFGEAFF.

V gene TRBV5-1 combines with J gene TRBJ1-1; possible D gene TRBD1, 5 bases. V lost 3 bases and J 1 base, leaving 10 bases between the germline ends. CDR3 length equals 14 residues. From germline, CDR1 is SGHRS and CDR2 YFSETQ. This CDR3 is CASSSRDWNTEAFF. DNA of the CDR3: TGCGCCAGCAGCTCCAGGGACTGGAACACTGAAGCTTTCTTT.

The chain is built from TRBV2 and TRBJ2-5; possibly TRBD1 or TRBD2 for D (5 bases each). CDR1 and CDR2 (germline): SNHLY, FYNNEI. With 4 bases removed from V and 5 bases from J, the gap between germline ends came to 11 bases. This CDR3 region has 13 residues. For the CDR3, the DNA is TGTGCCAGCAGTGCCGGGGCCGGGGAGACCCAGTACTTC. It specifies CASSAGAGETQYF.

The CDR3 DNA reads TGTGCCAGCAGCGTAGGCCCCCGGGGTGGTGGAAACACCATATATTTT. Translated, it gives CASSVGPRGGGNTIYF. The chain carries TRBV9 and TRBJ1-3; D not resolved. Germline V gene sequence: CDR1 SGDLS, CDR2 YYNGEE. The CDR3 runs to 16 residues. V lost 0 bases and J 3 bases, leaving 13 bases between the germline ends.

To note about this clone: This sample includes further DNA sequences coding for the same CDR3. This chain uses TRBV5-4 with TRBJ1-5, with no clear D. The germline gives CDR1 SGHNT, CDR2 YYREEE (reference sequence). The CDR3 totals 14 residues. Between the trimmed V and J ends, which lost 0 bases and 3 bases, there was a span of 7 bases. The CDR3 protein is CASSLGGPNQPQHF. CDR3 nucleotide sequence: TGTGCCAGCAGCTTGGGTGGGCCCAATCAGCCCCAGCATTTT.

This clone appeared a few times. CDR3 residues: CASSPNGGLPSTF. As DNA, the CDR3 is TGTGCCAGCAGCCCCAACGGGGGATTACCTAGCACCTTC. The V and J genes are TRBV11-2 and TRBJ1-2; a weak D match, TRBD1 (5 bases). In germline, CDR1 is SGHAT, CDR2 FQNNGV. V was shortened by 5 bases and J by 13 bases, with 20 bases between the two germline ends. The CDR3 contains 13 residues.

The chain joins TRBV28 to TRBJ2-7, with 14 bases aligning to TRBD2. Trimming removed 7 bases from V and 11 bases from J; junction bases left unmatched: 10. This CDR3 is built from 14 residues. The germline V gene encodes CDR1 MDHEN and CDR2 SYDVKM. CDR3: CASNRGLAGGRKYF. Here the CDR3 DNA reads TGTGCCAGCAACCGTGGACTAGCGGGAGGCCGCAAGTACTTC.

V and J are TRBV5-8 and TRBJ1-5; D not certain. Trimming shortened V by 0 bases and J by 3 bases, and 10 bases separated the two germline ends. CDR3 size: 15 residues. Germline V gene data show CDR1 as SGHTS and CDR2 as YDEGEE. CDR3 sequence: CASSLARRINQPQHF. Here the CDR3 DNA reads TGTGCCAGCAGCTTGGCCAGGCGTATCAATCAGCCCCAGCATTTT.

This chain links TRBV6-1 with TRBJ2-5; D unclear. The CDR3 totals 15 residues. CDR1 MNHNS and CDR2 SASEGT come from the germline V gene. The V end lost 0 bases, the J end lost 4 bases, and 12 bases lay between the germline ends. This CDR3 is CASSEARAGRETQYF. Written as DNA, the CDR3 is TGTGCCAGCAGTGAAGCAAGGGCCGGAAGAGAGACCCAGTACTTC.

The V call is TRBV19, the J call TRBJ1-4; D might be TRBD1 (6 bases). Germline CDR1 is LNHDA and CDR2 is SQIVND (reference sequence). V shed 4 bases and J shed 0 bases, with 15 bases lying between them. There are 17 residues in the CDR3. The CDR3 DNA reads as TGTGCCAGTAGTACGGCTCTACGGACAGCAACTAATGAAAAACTGTTTTTT. Translated: CASSTALRTATNEKLFF. The variable domain in full, with the rest retrieved from reference TRBV19 and TRBJ1-4, is DGGITQSPKYLFRKEGQNVTLSCEQNLNHDAMYWYRQDPGQGLRLIYYSQIVNDFQKGDIAEGYSVSREKKESFPLTVTSAQKNPTAFYLCASSTALRTATNEKLFFGSGTQLSVL.